This TCR beta chain was sequenced during a study of T cell repertoires in cytomegalovirus infection. Study details: Public TCR beta signatures marked donors with CMV infection and the matching HLA. Study observations and caveats: Identification of carriers of CMV plus the relevant HLA was performed using cumulative public TCR beta family frequency. In two of eight donors, the top clonotype was HLA-C-restricted CMV-specific.

With regard to this clonotype: No antigen is known for it.

TCRdb called the reads again in MiXCR, with one record for every CDR3 protein. The table shows about 500,000 distinct CDR3 sequences, with 33% occurring only once. CDR1 is SGHTA and CDR2 is FQGNSA in the germline V gene. The CDR3 contains 13 residues. J was trimmed by 3 bases and V by 10 bases; bases with no gene match: 7. This clonotype was sampled from a human donor in good health (CMV status not recorded). Some clones in this sample may be carry-over from other donors' samples. V gene TRBV7-2 combines with J gene TRBJ2-3; 7 nucleotides align to TRBD1. The input for sequencing was cultured PBMCs, taken from culture after CMV antigen stimulation. Here the CDR3 reads CATGTVFTDTQYF. The CDR3 bases are TGTGCCACCGGGACAGTCTTTACAGATACGCAGTATTTT. Variable domain in full (rest from reference TRBV7-2 and TRBJ2-3): GAGVSQSPSNKVTEKGKDVELRCDPISGHTALYWYRQSLGQGLEFLIYFQGNSAPDKSGLPSDRFSAERTGGSVSTLTIQRTQQEDSAVYLCATGTVFTDTQYFGPGTRLTVL.